The 10 T cell receptor beta chains in this list originate from one sample, sequenced in a study of blood T cell repertoires in COVID-19 (dated by TCRdb to 2020 to 2022). Library generation was performed with the immunoSEQ multiplex PCR assay. The clones in this table, taken by TCRdb from immuneACCESS, are in-frame only. Not every clone is retained; where verified, under half of the shortfall comes from an unresolved V gene, and the cause of the rest is unknown. In this sample the table shows 190,000 or so clones, 78% of which occur a single time. About 2.8% of the sample comes from the top ten. The sequenced material came from peripheral blood. The receptor set was obtained from a woman aged 80 or older with active or convalescent COVID-19.

The chain is built from TRBV6-5 and TRBJ1-2; 9 bases align to TRBD1. The ends lost 4 bases at V and 7 bases at J; junction bases unmatched: 4. CDR1 and CDR2 (germline): MNHEY, SVGAGI. The CDR3 contains 13 residues. In nucleotides, the CDR3 is TGTGCCAGCAGTTCGGGACAGGGTCCTGGCTACACCTTC. This codes for CASSSGQGPGYTF.

This clone appeared a few times. The gene calls are TRBV5-1 and TRBJ2-1, with 8 bases identical to TRBD2. This CDR3 is 20 amino acids long. Germline CDR1 and CDR2: SGHRS and YFSETQ. Trimming took 0 bases from V and 6 from J; bases not matched to a gene: 20. CDR3 in amino acids: CASSLAGGDSSFNSGNEQFF. The CDR3 coding sequence is TGCGCCAGCAGCTTGGCCGGGGGGGACTCCTCTTTTAACAGTGGCAATGAGCAGTTCTTC.

The V call is TRBV6-5, the J call TRBJ2-3; D possibly corresponds to TRBD1 (6 bases). Germline V gene data show CDR1 as MNHEY and CDR2 as SVGAGI. The CDR3 has 15 amino acids. The V end was cut by 7 bases, the J end by 2 bases, with 16 bases between. Here the CDR3 reads CASTPGDLSTDTQYF. The CDR3, as DNA: TGTGCCAGCACACCAGGGGACCTATCCACAGATACGCAGTATTTT.

For this clone: At one of its ends the junction is not consistent with the germline gene, which may arise from a read error. The rearrangement joins TRBV19 to TRBJ1-1, with D hard to call. The CDR3 loop spans 13 amino acids. Germline assignment: CDR1 LNHDA and CDR2 SQIVND (reference sequence). The DNA for the CDR3 is TGTGCCAGCAGTATCAAAATCCAGACTGAAGCTTTCTTT. This translates into CASSIKIQTEAFF.

The chain is built from TRBV7-2 and TRBJ1-3, with TRBD1 as a possible D gene (5 bases). CDR3 size: 14 residues. V was pared by 7 bases and J by 2 bases, with 12 bases between. In germline, CDR1 is SGHTA, CDR2 FQGNSA. In nucleotides, the CDR3 is TGTGCCAGCACTAGGGGCACTGCTGGAAACACCATATATTTT. Encoded protein: CASTRGTAGNTIYF.

The genes are TRBV7-3 and TRBJ1-1; the D gene is possibly TRBD1 (5 bases). CDR3 length equals 15 residues. The germline V gene has CDR1 SGHTA and CDR2 FQGTGA. V was trimmed by 3 bases and J by 4 bases, leaving 15 bases between them. CDR3 loop: CASSLPTAPGTEAFF. The CDR3 coding sequence is TGTGCCAGCAGCTTGCCGACAGCCCCGGGCACTGAAGCTTTCTTT.

The sample holds many counts of this clone. This rearrangement joins TRBV19 to TRBJ2-7; TRBD1 might be the D (8 bases). This CDR3 contains 14 residues. The ends were cut back, 8 bases at V and 2 bases at J, with 16 bases in the middle. Germline V lookup: CDR1 LNHDA, CDR2 SQIVND (reference sequence). CDR3 protein: CASGQGGGTYEQYF. In DNA, the CDR3 is TGTGCCAGTGGACAGGGCGGGGGCACCTACGAGCAGTACTTC.

Worth noting for this clone: Distinct nucleotide sequences in the sample also encode this CDR3. CDR3 in DNA: TGCGCCAGCAGCCCAAGGGGCTCTGGAAACACCATATATTTT. Residues: CASSPRGSGNTIYF. V and J are TRBV5-1 and TRBJ1-3; tentatively, D is TRBD1 (5 bases). Trimming removed 4 bases at V and 0 bases at J, with 8 bases between. CDR3 size: 14 residues. Germline V gene data show CDR1 as SGHRS and CDR2 as YFSETQ.

The rearrangement links TRBV6-2 or TRBV6-3 to TRBJ2-2; TRBD2 aligns across 11 bases. Germline CDR1 reads MNHEY; CDR2 reads SVGEGT. Trimming at V came to 0 bases and at J to 6 bases, leaving 6 bases not matched to a gene. This CDR3 is built from 17 residues. The CDR3 loop is CASSYSFSGGASGELFF. CDR3 sequence (DNA): TGTGCCAGCAGTTACTCTTTTAGCGGGGGGGCCTCCGGGGAGCTGTTTTTT.

The V gene is TRBV12-3 or TRBV12-4, the J gene TRBJ1-1; D remains unclear. The ends were cut back, 6 bases at V and 4 bases at J, with 12 bases in the middle. The length of the CDR3 is 13 residues. Written as DNA, the CDR3 is TGTGCCAGCAGCCTCAGGCTGGCCACTGAAGCTTTCTTT. Amino acid sequence: CASSLRLATEAFF.